These 27 T cell receptor beta chains came from one sample sequenced in a study of T cell repertoires in cytomegalovirus infection. From the reads, TCRdb called clonotypes with MiXCR, one entry per CDR3 protein. The sample shows about 770,000 distinct CDR3 sequences, roughly 28% of them seen only once. The antigens of these receptors remain unknown. The starting material was cultured CD8+ T cells from PBMCs, obtained from culture after CMV antigen stimulation. The receptor source for this set is a human donor in good health (CMV status not recorded). Some clones in this sample may be carry-over from other donors' samples.

The gene calls are TRBV7-3 and TRBJ2-1; 15 nucleotides align to TRBD2. V dropped 5 bases and J dropped 6; count of bases not matched to a gene: 5. Germline lookup yields CDR1 SGHTA and CDR2 FQGTGA. The CDR3 is 16 amino acids. In DNA form, the CDR3 reads TGTGCCAGCAGCCCCCCGGGACTAGCGGGAGGCAATGAGCAGTTCTTC. Translating it yields CASSPPGLAGGNEQFF.

The table lists this clonotype with many counts. The chain has TRBV2 and TRBJ2-1, with D perhaps TRBD2 (5 bases). CDR3 size: 18 residues. The ends were cut back, 0 bases at V and 3 bases at J, with 18 bases in the middle. Looked up from germline, CDR1 is SNHLY and CDR2 is FYNNEI. CDR3 sequence: CASSEALPDSHIYNEQFF. Here the CDR3 DNA reads TGTGCCAGCAGTGAAGCGCTTCCGGACTCGCATATCTACAATGAGCAGTTCTTC.

V and J are TRBV6-2 or TRBV6-3 and TRBJ2-1; 8 bases line up with TRBD2. The germline V gene has CDR1 MNHEY and CDR2 SVGEGT. This CDR3 has 16 residues. The trim removed 5 bases at V and 5 bases at J, leaving 11 bases unmatched. In DNA, the CDR3 is TGTGCCAGCAGTATCTTCGTCGGCGGGAGGAACAATGAGCAGTTCTTC. The encoded protein is CASSIFVGGRNNEQFF.

The chain recombines TRBV4-1 with TRBJ1-5; no clear D gene. Trimming pared 3 bases from V and 5 bases from J, leaving 8 bases between. The CDR3 loop spans 13 amino acids. Per the germline V gene, CDR1 is MGHRA and CDR2 is YSYEKL. The CDR3 is CASSQGDYQPQHF. CDR3 sequence (DNA): TGCGCCAGCAGCCAGGGAGATTATCAGCCCCAGCATTTT.

This rearrangement joins TRBV19 to TRBJ1-5; D uncertain. V lost 6 bases and J 3 bases, leaving 12 bases between the germline ends. This CDR3 is 14 amino acids long. Germline V CDR1 and CDR2: LNHDA, SQIVND (reference sequence). The CDR3 spells CASRFPAVNQPQHF. The CDR3 nucleotides are TGTGCCAGTAGATTCCCTGCCGTCAATCAGCCCCAGCATTTT.

This clonotype has more than one count but fewer than ten. V and J are TRBV7-7 and TRBJ2-7, with D perhaps TRBD1 (6 bases). The CDR3 length is 13 residues. Per the germline V gene, CDR1 is SSHAT and CDR2 is FNYEAQ (reference sequence). CDR3 DNA: TGTGCTAGCAGCTTAACACAGGGAGACGAGCAGTACGTC. It translates to CASSLTQGDEQYV.

This rearrangement joins TRBV7-9 to TRBJ2-3, with 12 bases lining up with TRBD1. The CDR3 spans 17 residues. Germline V CDR1 and CDR2: SEHNR, FQNEAQ (reference sequence). V trimming: 1 base; J trimming: 4 bases; junction bases outside the gene matches: 6. The CDR3 DNA is TGTGCCAGCAGCTTAGGGATGGGGACAGGGGGCGCAGATACGCAGTATTTT. The encoded protein is CASSLGMGTGGADTQYF.

Only a few counts were recorded for this clonotype. The chain has TRBV6-1 and TRBJ1-1; D not resolved. V lost 4 bases and J 6 bases, leaving 3 bases between the germline ends. CDR1 is MNHNS, CDR2 SASEGT, per germline. The CDR3 extends over 10 amino acids. The CDR3 nucleotides read TGTGCCAGCAGTGCATCTGAAGCTTTCTTT. Its translation: CASSASEAFF.

At least ten counts were recorded for this clonotype. Here the CDR3 reads CASSPGRNTEAFF. CDR3 nucleotide sequence: TGTGCCAGCAGCCCCGGACGGAACACTGAAGCTTTCTTT. V usage is TRBV7-8 and J usage is TRBJ1-1; D ambiguous. The V gene lost 5 bases and the J gene lost 1 base, with 8 bases spanning the gap. The CDR3 spans 13 residues. Germline loops: CDR1 SGHVS, CDR2 FQNEAQ.

The rearrangement links TRBV6-1 to TRBJ1-2, with D unresolved. Trimming pared 10 bases from V and 2 bases from J, leaving 20 bases between. The germline V gene has CDR1 MNHNS and CDR2 SASEGT. The CDR3 totals 15 residues. The CDR3 loop is CATSEVVVENYGYTF. The CDR3 DNA reads as TGTGCCACCTCGGAGGTCGTCGTTGAAAACTATGGCTACACCTTC.

This clonotype appeared a few times. This chain joins TRBV5-1 and TRBJ1-1; 9 bases line up with TRBD1. V shed 5 bases, J shed 6 bases, and the junction held 8 bases outside the gene matches. Germline V lookup: CDR1 SGHRS, CDR2 YFSETQ. The CDR3 spans 14 residues. The CDR3 bases are TGCGCCAGCAGTGGGACAGGGATGGGAGCTGAAGCTTTCTTT. This sequence encodes CASSGTGMGAEAFF.

The gene calls are TRBV28 and TRBJ2-3; no clear D. The CDR3 is 12 amino acids. Germline-derived CDR1 and CDR2 are MDHEN and SYDVKM. V was cut by 6 bases and J by 4 bases, with 8 bases left in between. The CDR3 nucleotides are TGTGCCAGCAGGATTGGTCCAGATACGCAGTATTTT. This translates into CASRIGPDTQYF.

The genes are TRBV27 and TRBJ1-4; D is unclear. The V and J ends lost 4 bases and 4 bases respectively, with 10 bases between them. Germline CDR1 reads MNHEY; CDR2 reads SMNVEV (reference sequence). This CDR3 contains 14 residues. The DNA for the CDR3 is TGTGCCAGCAGTTCCGACGATGATAATGAAAAACTGTTTTTT. Protein: CASSSDDDNEKLFF. The variable domain in full, with the rest retrieved from reference TRBV27 and TRBJ1-4, is EAQVTQNPRYLITVTGKKLTVTCSQNMNHEYMSWYRQDPGLGLRQIYYSMNVEVTDKGDVPEGYKVSRKEKRNFPLILESPSPNQTSLYFCASSSDDDNEKLFFGSGTQLSVL.

This clonotype was picked up a small number of times. The V and J genes are TRBV29-1 and TRBJ2-7, with D unresolved. CDR1 is SQVTM, CDR2 ANQGSEA, per germline. CDR3 length: 14 residues. V lost 1 base and J lost 12, with 22 bases in between. The CDR3 reads CSVEAGPGSKVRYF. Here the CDR3 DNA reads TGCAGCGTTGAAGCCGGACCGGGCTCAAAGGTTCGGTACTTC.

This clonotype was observed a few times. This chain joins TRBV28 and TRBJ1-2, with 7 positions matching TRBD1. Looked up from germline, CDR1 is MDHEN and CDR2 is SYDVKM. The CDR3 extends over 14 amino acids. Germline trimming cut 10 bases from V and 2 bases from J; bases unmatched to any gene: 10. Here the CDR3 reads CATRGRGPNYGYTF. Here the CDR3 DNA reads TGTGCCACCCGAGGTAGGGGGCCCAACTATGGCTACACCTTC.

The chain is built from TRBV19 and TRBJ2-6; D not resolved. The germline CDR1 and CDR2 sequences are LNHDA and SQIVND (reference sequence). This CDR3 contains 17 residues. The V end lost 1 base, the J end lost 0 bases, and 10 bases lay between the germline ends. CDR3 residues: CASSIVSFTSGANVLTF. The CDR3 DNA reads as TGTGCCAGTAGTATAGTTTCGTTCACCTCTGGGGCCAACGTCCTGACTTTC.

This clonotype was observed a few times. The chain combines TRBV10-3 with TRBJ2-1; D not certain. CDR1 is ENHRY and CDR2 is SYGVKD in the germline V gene. Trimming cost V 6 bases and J 9 bases, with 9 bases left between them. CDR3 length: 11 amino acids. Here the CDR3 DNA reads TGTGCCATCAGGACCCCCAGTGAGCAGTTCTTC. Encoded protein: CAIRTPSEQFF.

This clonotype was detected ten times or more. J is TRBJ1-1 and V is TRBV7-2; perhaps TRBD1 as D (5 bases). V gave up 4 bases and J gave up 5 bases, with 20 bases separating them. The CDR3 is made up of 16 amino acids. Looked up from germline, CDR1 is SGHTA and CDR2 is FQGNSA. The DNA for the CDR3 is TGTGCCAGCAGCTGGGGGGGAAGGGGTTGGGTTACTGAAGCTTTCTTT. Translated, it gives CASSWGGRGWVTEAFF.

This clonotype was observed a few times. This rearrangement joins TRBV7-3 to TRBJ2-5; 11 bases map to TRBD2. This CDR3 contains 15 residues. Germline CDR1 and CDR2: SGHTA and FQGTGA. The junction had 7 bases not matched to a gene; V was cut back by 5 bases and J by 5 bases. CDR3 residues: CASSDSGGAGETQYF. In nucleotides, the CDR3 is TGTGCCAGCAGCGATAGCGGGGGGGCCGGGGAGACCCAGTACTTC.

The chain couples TRBV19 to TRBJ2-1; 7 nucleotides agree with TRBD2. The CDR3 has 14 amino acids. Germline CDR1 reads LNHDA; CDR2 reads SQIVND (reference sequence). The J segment lost 8 bases and the V segment lost 5 bases, leaving 9 bases of the junction unmatched. The CDR3 is CASSSSGVVYEQFF. The CDR3 DNA reads as TGTGCCAGTAGTTCGAGCGGGGTCGTCTATGAGCAGTTCTTC.

The gene calls are TRBV19 and TRBJ2-7, with a weak D call TRBD1 (6 bases). The CDR3 is made up of 13 amino acids. Between the trimmed V and J ends, which lost 5 bases and 3 bases, there was a span of 11 bases. Germline CDR1 is LNHDA and CDR2 is SQIVND (reference sequence). The CDR3, as DNA: TGTGCCAGTAGTGCAGGGGTCAACTACGAGCAGTACTTC. Translating it yields CASSAGVNYEQYF.

This clonotype was seen ten or more times. The CDR3 protein is CASSLQGALNTEAFF. In DNA, the CDR3 is TGTGCCAGCAGCTTACAGGGCGCGCTGAACACTGAAGCTTTCTTT. The chain recombines TRBV7-6 with TRBJ1-1; a possible D gene is TRBD1 (5 bases). V lost 2 bases, J lost 0 bases, and 10 bases lay in between. The CDR3 extends over 15 amino acids. CDR1 and CDR2 (germline): SGHVS, FNYEAQ.

The V gene is TRBV12-3 or TRBV12-4, the J gene TRBJ2-7; TRBD1 matches 9 bases. With V trimmed by 1 base and J by 6 bases, 4 bases remained unmatched. CDR3 length: 14 amino acids. CDR3 in DNA: TGTGCCAGCAGTTTAGGGACAGGGGTAACCGAGCAGTACGTC. It codes for CASSLGTGVTEQYV.

This chain joins TRBV4-3 and TRBJ2-2, with 8 bases identical to TRBD2. The CDR3 spans 16 residues. V shed 1 base, J shed 6 bases, and the junction held 7 bases outside the gene matches. Germline V CDR1 and CDR2: LGHNA, YSLEER. CDR3 residues: CASSQGDSGEPGELFF. The CDR3 nucleotides are TGCGCCAGCAGCCAAGGGGATAGCGGGGAGCCCGGGGAGCTGTTTTTT.

The rearrangement links TRBV4-2 to TRBJ1-1, with D possibly being TRBD1 (5 bases). Germline values: CDR1 LGHNA, CDR2 YNFKEQ. Trimming shortened V by 2 bases and J by 3 bases, and 10 bases separated the two germline ends. The CDR3 consists of 14 residues. In DNA form, the CDR3 reads TGTGCCAGCAGCCAAATAAGCAGGGACACTGAAGCTTTCTTT. Translating it yields CASSQISRDTEAFF.

The gene calls are TRBV6-2 or TRBV6-3 and TRBJ1-1, with TRBD1 matching over 9 bases. The length of the CDR3 is 22 residues. Germline CDR1 reads MNHEY; CDR2 reads SVGEGT. V lost 6 bases to trimming and J lost 1 base; unmatched junction nucleotides: 27. CDR3 sequence reads: CASSPGTGPQSNRRLTNTEAFF. CDR3 coding DNA: TGTGCCAGCAGCCCCGGGACAGGGCCCCAATCAAATCGTCGACTTACGAACACTGAAGCTTTCTTT.

The rearrangement links TRBV19 to TRBJ2-3, with TRBD1 matching 7 bases. Germline V gene sequence: CDR1 LNHDA, CDR2 SQIVND (reference sequence). V trimming: 4 bases; J trimming: 4 bases; junction bases outside the gene matches: 11. There are 16 residues in the CDR3. For the CDR3, the DNA is TGTGCCAGTAGTACCTTTGGACAGGTTTTGGCAGATACGCAGTATTTT. Translation gives CASSTFGQVLADTQYF.